This T cell receptor (beta chain) stems from a study of CD8 T cells in ankylosing spondylitis. This clonotype was counted once. Compared with germline, one end of the junction differs, possibly owing to a read error. This CDR3 is built from 10 residues. Germline-derived CDR1 and CDR2 are DFQATT and SNEGSKA (reference sequence). TCRdb re-called the 5' RACE reads with MiXCR, one entry per CDR3 protein. The data show under 170,000 distinct CDR3 sequences, 40% to 50% seen once. The specimen sequenced was synovial fluid, either unsorted or a sorted T cell fraction (not recorded which). V is TRBV20-1 and J is TRBJ1-1; D possibly corresponds to TRBD1 (6 bases). The sequence was obtained from a male donor with ankylosing spondylitis. CDR3 in DNA: TGCAGTGCTAGGGACATCGGGGGCGGCTTT. This translates into CSARDIGGGF.